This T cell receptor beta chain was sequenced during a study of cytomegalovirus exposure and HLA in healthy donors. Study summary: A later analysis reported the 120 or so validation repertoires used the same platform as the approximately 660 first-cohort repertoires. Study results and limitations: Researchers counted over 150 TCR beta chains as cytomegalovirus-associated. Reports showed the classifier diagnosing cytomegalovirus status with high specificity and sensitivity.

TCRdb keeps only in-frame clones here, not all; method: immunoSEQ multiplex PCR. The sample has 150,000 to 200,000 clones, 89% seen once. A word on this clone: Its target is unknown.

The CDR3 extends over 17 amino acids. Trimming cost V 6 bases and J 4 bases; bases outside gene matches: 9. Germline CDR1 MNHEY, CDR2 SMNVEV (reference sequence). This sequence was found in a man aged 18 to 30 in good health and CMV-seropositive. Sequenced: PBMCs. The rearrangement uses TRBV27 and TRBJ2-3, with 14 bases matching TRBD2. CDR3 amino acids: CASRGLAGGPQSDTQYF. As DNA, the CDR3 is TGTGCCAGCAGAGGACTAGCGGGAGGACCACAGTCAGATACGCAGTATTTT.